This passage covers 27 T cell receptor beta chains from one sample sequenced in a study of cytomegalovirus exposure and HLA in healthy donors. This PCR relied on a set of 60 Vbeta primers and 13 Jbeta primers. Sequencing was performed with immunoSEQ multiplex PCR; in TCRdb, only in-frame clones are kept and a portion is missing. The data hold about 250,000 clones, with 72% observed a single time. Sequenced input: PBMCs. The origin of the receptors is a female donor in good health and CMV-seronegative.

V and J are TRBV4-2 and TRBJ1-1; no clear D gene. With 1 base removed from V and 4 bases from J, the gap between germline ends came to 7 bases. The CDR3 covers 13 residues. In germline, CDR1 is LGHNA, CDR2 YNFKEQ. The CDR3 DNA sequence: TGTGCCAGCAGCCAAGTAGAGGGCACTGAAGCTTTCTTT. The encoded protein is CASSQVEGTEAFF.

V and J are TRBV5-4 and TRBJ2-5, with TRBD2 matching over 7 bases. There are 13 residues in the CDR3. The V gene end was trimmed by 4 bases and the J gene end by 5 bases; junction bases not matched to a gene: 5. The V gene's germline CDR1 is SGHNT and CDR2 YYREEE (reference sequence). CDR3 region: CASSQLGGETQYF. The CDR3 nucleotides read TGTGCCAGCAGCCAGCTGGGGGGGGAGACCCAGTACTTC.

The rearrangement uses TRBV5-4 and TRBJ1-2; D perhaps matches TRBD1 (5 bases). The CDR3 runs to 13 residues. With 4 bases removed from V and 12 bases from J, the gap between germline ends came to 19 bases. Germline CDR1 SGHNT, CDR2 YYREEE (reference sequence). The CDR3 loop is CASSLGSAPDNTF. DNA of the CDR3: TGTGCCAGCAGCCTAGGGTCAGCGCCGGACAACACCTTC.

This clone was seen only a few times. The chain uses TRBV5-1 and TRBJ2-7; 10 positions agree with TRBD2. V shed 2 bases, J shed 2 bases, and the junction held 7 bases outside the gene matches. CDR1 is SGHRS, CDR2 YFSETQ, per germline. The length of the CDR3 is 16 residues. The CDR3 region has the DNA TGCGCCAGCAGCTTAAACCCTAGCGGGGGTACCTACGAGCAGTACTTC. Amino acids: CASSLNPSGGTYEQYF.

This chain links TRBV2 with TRBJ1-1; maybe TRBD1 (5 bases). Trimming pared 3 bases from V and 5 bases from J, leaving 13 bases between. Germline V gives CDR1 SNHLY, CDR2 FYNNEI. The CDR3 has 14 residues. CDR3 amino acids: CASSEPGGYTEAFF. CDR3 DNA sequence: TGTGCCAGCAGTGAGCCGGGGGGTTATACTGAAGCTTTCTTT. The full variable domain, with the rest looked up from reference TRBV2 and TRBJ1-1, is EPEVTQTPSHQVTQMGQEVILRCVPISNHLYFYWYRQILGQKVEFLVSFYNNEISEKSEIFDDQFSVERPDGSNFTLKIRSTKLEDSAMYFCASSEPGGYTEAFFGQGTRLTVV.

This clone was observed a few times. The V gene is TRBV4-1, the J gene TRBJ2-2, with TRBD2 matching 10 bases. V lost 0 bases and J lost 3; bases outside the gene matches: 7. CDR1 MGHRA and CDR2 YSYEKL come from the germline V gene. CDR3 size: 18 residues. CDR3 in DNA: TGCGCCAGCAGCCAAGACGCTAGCGGGAGATACGACACCGGGGAGCTGTTTTTT. Translated: CASSQDASGRYDTGELFF.

Of note for this clone: The same CDR3 arises from other DNA sequences in this sample as well. The chain couples TRBV5-1 to TRBJ2-3; TRBD2 aligns across 9 bases. Germline assignment: CDR1 SGHRS and CDR2 YFSETQ. The CDR3 runs to 16 residues. The trim removed 2 bases at V and 2 bases at J, leaving 6 bases unmatched. This CDR3 is CASSLGAGGYTDTQYF. The CDR3 DNA is TGCGCCAGCAGCTTAGGAGCGGGGGGTTACACAGATACGCAGTATTTT. Filled out from reference TRBV5-1 and TRBJ2-3, the complete variable domain reads KAGVTQTPRYLIKTRGQQVTLSCSPISGHRSVSWYQQTPGQGLQFLFEYFSETQRNKGNFPGRFSGRQFSNSRSEMNVSTLELGDSALYLCASSLGAGGYTDTQYFGPGTRLTVL.

The chain employs TRBV7-9 and TRBJ2-7; TRBD1 aligns across 9 bases. Germline values: CDR1 SEHNR, CDR2 FQNEAQ (reference sequence). The CDR3 covers 17 residues. With V trimmed by 0 bases and J by 3 bases, 9 bases remained unmatched. CDR3: CASSLAPRDRVSYEQYF. DNA of the CDR3: TGTGCCAGCAGCTTAGCACCCCGGGACAGGGTAAGCTACGAGCAGTACTTC.

In this sample, this clone turned up a few times. The chain carries TRBV7-9 and TRBJ2-7; a weak D match, TRBD1 (6 bases). CDR1 is SEHNR, CDR2 FQNEAQ, per germline (reference sequence). Trimming shortened V by 1 base and J by 6 bases, and 10 bases separated the two germline ends. The CDR3 covers 13 residues. Here the CDR3 DNA reads TGTGCCAGCAGCTTAGGGGACACGATCGAGCAGTACTTC. It encodes CASSLGDTIEQYF.

The rearrangement links TRBV10-1 to TRBJ2-1; a weak D match, TRBD1 (6 bases). Germline CDR1 WNHNN, CDR2 SYGVQD (reference sequence). Trimming stripped 1 base from V and 4 bases from J, with 14 bases between. The CDR3 loop spans 16 amino acids. CDR3 in amino acids: CASSEFRTAVYNEQFF. The CDR3 DNA reads as TGCGCCAGCAGTGAGTTTCGGACAGCGGTATACAATGAGCAGTTCTTC.

This clone was counted a single time. This chain joins TRBV29-1 and TRBJ2-3, with a tentative D call TRBD1 (6 bases). The V gene lost 2 bases and the J gene lost 4 bases, with 10 bases spanning the gap. There are 13 residues in the CDR3. Germline lookup yields CDR1 SQVTM and CDR2 ANQGSEA. The CDR3 sequence is CSVEQAGADTQYF. DNA for the CDR3: TGCAGCGTTGAACAGGCAGGGGCAGATACGCAGTATTTT.

V and J are TRBV5-6 and TRBJ1-5; D is ambiguous. This CDR3 region has 14 residues. The germline V and J ends were trimmed by 0 bases and 4 bases, with 8 bases remaining between them. From germline, CDR1 is SGHDT and CDR2 YYEEEE. The CDR3 protein is CASSLGTVNQPQHF. The CDR3 nucleotides are TGTGCCAGCAGCTTGGGGACTGTAAATCAGCCCCAGCATTTT.

The V call is TRBV10-3, the J call TRBJ2-1; 10 bases match TRBD2. Losses at the gene ends were 8 bases for V and 4 bases for J; bases not matched to a gene: 8. Looked up from germline, CDR1 is ENHRY and CDR2 is SYGVKD. This CDR3 region has 15 residues. CDR3 loop: CAIRGLATRYNEQFF. The CDR3 bases are TGTGCCATCCGGGGACTAGCGACTAGATACAATGAGCAGTTCTTC.

The V call is TRBV4-1, the J call TRBJ2-7; D might be TRBD2 (6 bases). V dropped 6 bases and J dropped 2 bases, with 11 bases sitting between them. Germline values: CDR1 MGHRA, CDR2 YSYEKL. The CDR3 has 13 amino acids. DNA for the CDR3: TGCGCCAGCAGTAGGGACTCTCCCTACGAGCAGTACTTC. This sequence encodes CASSRDSPYEQYF.

CDR3 residues: CASSAHSTPETGEYGYTF. In nucleotides, the CDR3 is TGTGCCAGCAGCGCCCACTCAACTCCGGAGACAGGGGAATATGGCTACACCTTC. The chain carries TRBV11-3 and TRBJ1-2, with 8 bases that match TRBD1. With 5 bases clipped from V and 5 bases from J, the junction kept 19 bases outside the gene matches. From germline, CDR1 is SGHNT and CDR2 YENEEA. The CDR3 length is 18 residues.

This clone was found once. The chain employs TRBV9 and TRBJ1-2, with D tentatively TRBD1 (6 bases). Trimming removed 5 bases from V and 3 bases from J, with 14 bases in between. CDR1 SGDLS and CDR2 YYNGEE come from the germline V gene. The CDR3 has 14 residues. CDR3 amino acids: CASSLQGGYYGYTF. DNA of the CDR3: TGTGCCAGCAGTCTACAGGGAGGGTACTATGGCTACACCTTC.

The genes are TRBV5-1 and TRBJ2-3, with D unclear. The germline gives CDR1 SGHRS, CDR2 YFSETQ. The CDR3 is 15 residues long. V lost 0 bases to trimming and J lost 1 base, with 9 bases between them. Here the CDR3 DNA reads TGCGCCAGCAGCTTGGGGAGTAAGGGCACAGATACGCAGTATTTT. Residues: CASSLGSKGTDTQYF.

V usage is TRBV5-4 and J usage is TRBJ1-2; D gene ambiguous. Germline-derived CDR1 and CDR2 are SGHNT and YYREEE (reference sequence). Trimming removed 4 bases at V and 0 bases at J, with 13 bases between. This CDR3 is built from 15 residues. The CDR3 bases are TGTGCCAGCAGCCTAGTATCGAAGGCTAACTATGGCTACACCTTC. Encoded protein: CASSLVSKANYGYTF.

V usage is TRBV6-1 and J usage is TRBJ2-2, with 9 bases aligning to TRBD1. Per germline, CDR1 MNHNS and CDR2 SASEGT. CDR3 length: 16 amino acids. V lost 4 bases, J lost 2 bases, and 5 bases stayed unmatched. The CDR3: CASSGAGQGNTGELFF. As DNA, the CDR3 is TGTGCCAGCAGTGGGGCGGGACAGGGAAACACCGGGGAGCTGTTTTTT.

The genes are TRBV5-1 and TRBJ1-3; possible D gene TRBD1, 6 bases. V dropped 4 bases and J dropped 0 bases, with 17 bases sitting between them. Germline lookup yields CDR1 SGHRS and CDR2 YFSETQ. The CDR3 is 17 residues long. The CDR3 protein is CASSLQTGPLSGNTIYF. CDR3 DNA sequence: TGCGCCAGCAGCCTCCAGACAGGTCCCCTCTCTGGAAACACCATATATTTT.

This sequence joins TRBV6-5 and TRBJ1-2; tentative D call: TRBD1 (5 bases). V lost 2 bases, J lost 2 bases, and 12 bases lay in between. The CDR3 runs to 15 residues. Germline V gene sequence: CDR1 MNHEY, CDR2 SVGAGI. CDR3 nucleotides: TGTGCCAGCAGTTACGTTAGGGGCAGCAACTATGGCTACACCTTC. Amino acid sequence: CASSYVRGSNYGYTF.

The V gene is TRBV7-9, the J gene TRBJ2-1; maybe TRBD1 (6 bases). V was cut by 0 bases and J by 7 bases, with 19 bases left in between. CDR3 length: 17 amino acids. Germline V CDR1 and CDR2: SEHNR, FQNEAQ (reference sequence). The CDR3 DNA reads as TGTGCCAGCAGCTTAGCGCTGGCCAGGGGAGATATGAATGAGCAGTTCTTC. It yields the protein CASSLALARGDMNEQFF.

The chain combines TRBV27 with TRBJ2-3; D is possibly TRBD2 (6 bases). Trimming stripped 8 bases from V and 5 bases from J, with 23 bases between. CDR1 and CDR2 (germline): MNHEY, SMNVEV (reference sequence). The CDR3 runs 16 residues. The CDR3 region is CASSIRLGGMGDTQYF. DNA of the CDR3: TGTGCCAGCTCAATCCGCTTAGGAGGGATGGGAGATACGCAGTATTTT.

V is TRBV5-1 and J is TRBJ2-7, with 7 bases matching TRBD2. The CDR3 is 15 amino acids. J was trimmed by 2 bases and V by 1 base; bases with no gene match: 6. CDR1 is SGHRS, CDR2 YFSETQ, per germline. The CDR3 bases are TGCGCCAGCAGCTTGTCTTCTAGCGGAACCTACGAGCAGTACTTC. This codes for CASSLSSSGTYEQYF.

The J gene is TRBJ2-3, the V gene TRBV5-4; D ambiguous. V was clipped by 3 bases and J by 0 bases, with 8 bases between them. The CDR3 has 14 residues. The V gene's germline CDR1 is SGHNT and CDR2 YYREEE (reference sequence). Here the CDR3 reads CASSSSFSTDTQYF. DNA for the CDR3: TGTGCCAGCAGCTCCTCCTTCAGCACAGATACGCAGTATTTT.

The chain joins TRBV5-1 to TRBJ2-2; 7 nucleotides agree with TRBD1. V shed 4 bases, J shed 1 base, and the junction held 7 bases outside the gene matches. Looked up from germline, CDR1 is SGHRS and CDR2 is YFSETQ. The CDR3 is made up of 16 amino acids. CDR3 amino acids: CASSQTGTVNTGELFF. The CDR3 bases are TGCGCCAGCAGCCAGACCGGGACAGTGAACACCGGGGAGCTGTTTTTT.

This clone is a singleton in its sample. This sequence joins TRBV27 and TRBJ2-3, with a weak D call TRBD1 (5 bases). The CDR3 sequence is 13 residues long. Trimming stripped 4 bases from V and 4 bases from J, with 9 bases between. From germline, CDR1 is MNHEY and CDR2 SMNVEV (reference sequence). The CDR3 DNA reads as TGTGCCAGCAGTTCCCTAGGGGCAGATACGCAGTATTTT. Translated: CASSSLGADTQYF.